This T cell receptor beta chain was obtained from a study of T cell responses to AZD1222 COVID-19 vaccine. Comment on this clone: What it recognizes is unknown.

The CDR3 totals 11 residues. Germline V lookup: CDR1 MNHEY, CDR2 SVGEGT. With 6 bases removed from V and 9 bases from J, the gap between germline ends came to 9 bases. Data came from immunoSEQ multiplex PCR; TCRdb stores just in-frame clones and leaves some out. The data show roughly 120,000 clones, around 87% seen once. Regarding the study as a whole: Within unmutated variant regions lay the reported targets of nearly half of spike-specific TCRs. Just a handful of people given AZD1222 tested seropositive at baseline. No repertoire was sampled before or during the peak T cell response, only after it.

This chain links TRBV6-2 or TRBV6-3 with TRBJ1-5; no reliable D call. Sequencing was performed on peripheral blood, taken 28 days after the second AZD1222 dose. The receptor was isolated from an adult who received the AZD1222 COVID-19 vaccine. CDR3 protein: CASSNVRPQHF. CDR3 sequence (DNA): TGTGCCAGCAGCAACGTTCGGCCCCAGCATTTT.